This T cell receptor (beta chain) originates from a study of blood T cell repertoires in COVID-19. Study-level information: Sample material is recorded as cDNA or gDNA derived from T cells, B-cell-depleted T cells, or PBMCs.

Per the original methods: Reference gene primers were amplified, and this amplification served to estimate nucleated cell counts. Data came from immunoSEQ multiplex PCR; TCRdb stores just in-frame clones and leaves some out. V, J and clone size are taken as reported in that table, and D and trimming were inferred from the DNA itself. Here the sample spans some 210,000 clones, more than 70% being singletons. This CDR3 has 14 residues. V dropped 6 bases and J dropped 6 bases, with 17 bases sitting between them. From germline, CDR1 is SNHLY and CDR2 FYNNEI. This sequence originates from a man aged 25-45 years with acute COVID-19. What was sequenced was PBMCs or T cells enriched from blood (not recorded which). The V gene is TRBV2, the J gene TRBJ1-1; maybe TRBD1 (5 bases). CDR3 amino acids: CASSSQGGIPEAFF. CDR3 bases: TGTGCCAGCAGCAGCCAGGGAGGTATCCCTGAAGCTTTCTTT.